These 20 T cell receptor beta chains share one sample of origin, sequenced in a study of T cells after yellow fever vaccination. MiXCR, run by TCRdb on the 5' RACE reads, gives a single entry per CDR3 protein. Of 500,000 to 700,000 distinct CDR3 sequences in the sample, over 15% were seen once. Sequencing used PBMCs, obtained 15 days after the yellow fever booster vaccination. Receptor source: a man aged 25 to 45 who received the YFV17D yellow fever vaccine.

The chain combines TRBV20-1 with TRBJ2-3; TRBD1 matches 10 bases. Germline-derived CDR1 and CDR2 are DFQATT and SNEGSKA (reference sequence). V shed 1 base, J shed 1 base, and the junction held 8 bases outside the gene matches. This CDR3 region has 17 residues. The CDR3 DNA reads TGCAGTGCTAGAGCCTTGGACAGGGGGAGAGGCACAGATACGCAGTATTTT. Translation: CSARALDRGRGTDTQYF.

This clonotype has more than one count but fewer than ten. The rearrangement joins TRBV7-6 to TRBJ2-1; D ambiguous. CDR3 length equals 14 residues. With 5 bases removed from V and 5 bases from J, the gap between germline ends came to 13 bases. CDR1 and CDR2 (germline): SGHVS, FNYEAQ. CDR3 sequence reads: CASSPERTNNEQFF. In DNA, the CDR3 is TGTGCCAGCAGCCCCGAGCGCACAAACAATGAGCAGTTCTTC.

The chain employs TRBV20-1 and TRBJ1-1; D gene uncertain. V shed 6 bases and J shed 1 base, with 9 bases lying between them. The CDR3 contains 12 residues. Germline V lookup: CDR1 DFQATT, CDR2 SNEGSKA (reference sequence). The CDR3 DNA reads TGCAGTGCCCAACATTGGAACACTGAAGCTTTCTTT. Residues: CSAQHWNTEAFF.

V gene TRBV6-6 combines with J gene TRBJ1-1, with unresolved D. This CDR3 region has 13 residues. V was cut by 7 bases and J by 0 bases, with 9 bases left in between. Germline lookup yields CDR1 MNHNY and CDR2 SVGAGI (reference sequence). The CDR3: CASTWAVNTEAFF. The CDR3, as DNA: TGTGCCAGCACCTGGGCCGTGAACACTGAAGCTTTCTTT.

The chain combines TRBV7-2 with TRBJ2-1, with D possibly matching TRBD1 (7 bases). V was pared by 4 bases and J by 3 bases, with 13 bases between. The CDR3 has 15 residues. Looked up from germline, CDR1 is SGHTA and CDR2 is FQGNSA. The CDR3 bases are TGTGCCAGCAGCTATCAGGGGGGAAACTACAATGAGCAGTTCTTC. This gives the protein CASSYQGGNYNEQFF.

DNA of the CDR3: TGCGCCAGCAGCCCGTGGTTAGGAGGGGGCGCCGACTATGGCTACACCTTC. Residues: CASSPWLGGGADYGYTF. The V call is TRBV4-3, the J call TRBJ1-2; 7 positions agree with TRBD1. Germline CDR1 and CDR2: LGHNA and YSLEER. The ends lost 4 bases at V and 3 bases at J; junction bases unmatched: 14. This CDR3 region has 17 residues.

The V gene is TRBV20-1, the J gene TRBJ2-1; D tentatively reads TRBD1 or TRBD2 (5 bases each). V lost 2 bases, J lost 4 bases, and 21 bases lay in between. Germline assignment: CDR1 DFQATT and CDR2 SNEGSKA (reference sequence). CDR3 size: 17 residues. The CDR3, as DNA: TGCAGTGCTAGAATGGGTCTGGGGGTCGAGGGTTACAATGAGCAGTTCTTC. This encodes CSARMGLGVEGYNEQFF.

The V call is TRBV3-1, the J call TRBJ1-4, with a weak D call TRBD1 (5 bases). Trimming removed 6 bases at V and 9 bases at J, with 11 bases between. Germline lookup yields CDR1 LGHDT and CDR2 YNNKEL (reference sequence). The CDR3 sequence is 12 residues long. In DNA, the CDR3 is TGTGCCAGCAGGTCGGGGGGGAAAAAACTGTTTTTT. It is translated as CASRSGGKKLFF.

This clonotype occurred a few times. This rearrangement joins TRBV7-8 to TRBJ1-3, with D tentatively TRBD1 (5 bases). V shed 5 bases and J shed 2 bases, with 19 bases lying between them. CDR1 SGHVS and CDR2 FQNEAQ come from the germline V gene. The CDR3 has 17 amino acids. CDR3 sequence: CASSPPRRGDPGNTIYF. The CDR3, as DNA: TGTGCCAGCAGCCCTCCCCGGCGGGGGGATCCTGGAAACACCATATATTTT.

The chain recombines TRBV7-3 with TRBJ1-2, with D possibly TRBD1 on 5 matching bases. Per germline, CDR1 SGHTA and CDR2 FQGTGA. The CDR3 is 17 residues long. Trimming removed 4 bases from V and 6 bases from J, with 24 bases in between. CDR3 nucleotide sequence: TGTGCCAGCAGCTCCGGCGCGGGGCAGGCCGATGAGGATGGCTACACCTTC. Translation: CASSSGAGQADEDGYTF.

The chain joins TRBV5-4 to TRBJ1-2; D unresolved. Trimming shortened V by 4 bases and J by 4 bases, and 11 bases separated the two germline ends. CDR1 is SGHNT and CDR2 is YYREEE in the germline V gene (reference sequence). CDR3 length: 13 residues. CDR3: CASSDRLFYGYTF. DNA of the CDR3: TGTGCCAGCAGCGACCGACTGTTCTATGGCTACACCTTC.

The rearrangement joins TRBV24-1 to TRBJ2-2, with D maybe TRBD2 (6 bases). Trimming shortened V by 1 base and J by 2 bases, and 10 bases separated the two germline ends. This CDR3 region has 16 residues. From germline, CDR1 is KGHDR and CDR2 SFDVKD. CDR3 amino acids: CATSDFGGANTGELFF. In DNA form, the CDR3 reads TGTGCCACCAGTGATTTCGGGGGAGCTAACACCGGGGAGCTGTTTTTT.

The sample holds a few counts of this clonotype. The gene calls are TRBV19 and TRBJ2-7; D is uncertain. Germline V gene sequence: CDR1 LNHDA, CDR2 SQIVND (reference sequence). V was pared by 6 bases and J by 4 bases, with 7 bases between. This CDR3 is 11 amino acids long. The CDR3, as DNA: TGTGCCAGTAGGATGGGTTACGAGCAGTACTTC. It translates to CASRMGYEQYF.

The rearrangement joins TRBV20-1 to TRBJ2-3, with D unresolved. The germline CDR1 and CDR2 sequences are DFQATT and SNEGSKA (reference sequence). The CDR3 covers 13 residues. Between the trimmed V and J ends, which lost 6 bases and 0 bases, there was a span of 10 bases. CDR3 nucleotide sequence: TGCAGTGCCCTTAGCCCTAGCACAGATACGCAGTATTTT. It codes for CSALSPSTDTQYF.

The rearrangement links TRBV5-1 to TRBJ2-7; D is tentatively TRBD1 or TRBD2 (5 bases each). With 0 bases removed from V and 3 bases from J, the gap between germline ends came to 10 bases. The CDR3 length is 14 residues. Germline V gives CDR1 SGHRS, CDR2 YFSETQ. This chain's CDR3 is CASSLVGVGYEQYF. For the CDR3, the DNA is TGCGCCAGCAGCTTGGTGGGGGTGGGCTACGAGCAGTACTTC.

Here the CDR3 DNA reads TGTGCCAGCAAGCAGGGCTATAGCAATCAGCCCCAGCATTTT. The encoded protein is CASKQGYSNQPQHF. The gene calls are TRBV28 and TRBJ1-5; TRBD1 is a possible D gene (5 bases). V gave up 7 bases and J gave up 0 bases, with 10 bases separating them. Germline CDR1 and CDR2: MDHEN and SYDVKM. The length of the CDR3 is 14 residues. Together with reference TRBV28 and TRBJ1-5, the CDR3 gives the full variable domain: DVKVTQSSRYLVKRTGEKVFLECVQDMDHENMFWYRQDPGLGLRLIYFSYDVKMKEKGDIPEGYSVSREKKERFSLILESASTNQTSMYLCASKQGYSNQPQHFGDGTRLSIL.

The chain joins TRBV14 to TRBJ2-7; D call uncertain. Germline V gene lookup returns CDR1 SGHDN and CDR2 FVKESK. This CDR3 region has 14 residues. Trimming took 0 bases from V and 3 from J, leaving 9 bases between them. DNA for the CDR3: TGTGCCAGCAGCCAAGATGGAGCTGTCTACGAGCAGTACTTC. It encodes CASSQDGAVYEQYF.

This clonotype appeared a single time. The rearrangement links TRBV12-3 or TRBV12-4 to TRBJ2-3, with TRBD2 as a possible D gene (7 bases). The V end lost 7 bases, the J end lost 8 bases, and 19 bases lay between the germline ends. CDR3 size: 14 residues. The CDR3 coding sequence is TGTGCCAGCAACCTACGTGGGGAGGGGGGTACGCAGTATTTT. Translating it yields CASNLRGEGGTQYF.

This clonotype was counted once. J is TRBJ2-3 and V is TRBV9, with a tentative D call TRBD2 (6 bases). The CDR3 length is 14 residues. Trimming pared 4 bases from V and 7 bases from J, leaving 16 bases between. CDR1 SGDLS and CDR2 YYNGEE come from the germline V gene. The CDR3 loop is CASSPREGLHTQYF. The CDR3 region has the DNA TGTGCCAGCAGCCCCAGAGAGGGACTTCATACGCAGTATTTT.

This clonotype was seen a few times. The chain has TRBV6-2 or TRBV6-3 and TRBJ2-2; TRBD2 aligns across 12 bases. Germline CDR1 MNHEY, CDR2 SVGEGT. The CDR3 extends over 16 amino acids. With V trimmed by 2 bases and J by 7 bases, 5 bases remained unmatched. In nucleotides, the CDR3 is TGTGCCAGCAGTTACCTAGCGGGAGGGCCAGTCGGGGAGCTGTTTTTT. It codes for CASSYLAGGPVGELFF.